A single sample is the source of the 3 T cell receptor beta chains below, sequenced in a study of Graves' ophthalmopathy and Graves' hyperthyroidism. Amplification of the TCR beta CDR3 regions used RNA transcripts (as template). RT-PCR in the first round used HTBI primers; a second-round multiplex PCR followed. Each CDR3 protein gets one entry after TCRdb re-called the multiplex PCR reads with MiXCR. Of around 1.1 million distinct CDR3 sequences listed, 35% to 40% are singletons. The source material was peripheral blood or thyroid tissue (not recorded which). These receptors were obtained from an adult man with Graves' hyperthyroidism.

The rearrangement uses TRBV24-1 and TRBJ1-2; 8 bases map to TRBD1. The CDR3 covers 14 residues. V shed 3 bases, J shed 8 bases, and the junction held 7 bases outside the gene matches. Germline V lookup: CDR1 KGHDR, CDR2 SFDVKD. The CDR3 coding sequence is TGTGCCACCAGTGATCACGGGACAGGACGCGGCTACACCTTC. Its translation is CATSDHGTGRGYTF.

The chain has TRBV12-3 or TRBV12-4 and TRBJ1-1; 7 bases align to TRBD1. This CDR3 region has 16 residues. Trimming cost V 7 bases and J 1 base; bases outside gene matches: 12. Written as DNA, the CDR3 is TGTGCCAGCACCTCGACAGGGCGAGCGCGGAACACTGAAGCTTTCTTT. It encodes CASTSTGRARNTEAFF.

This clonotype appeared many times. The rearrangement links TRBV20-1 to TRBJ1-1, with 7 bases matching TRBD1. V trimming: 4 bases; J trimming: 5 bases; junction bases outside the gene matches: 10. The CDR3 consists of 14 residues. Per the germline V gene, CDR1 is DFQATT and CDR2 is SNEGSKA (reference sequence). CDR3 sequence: CSAIFRTGGTEAFF. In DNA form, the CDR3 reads TGCAGTGCTATATTCCGGACAGGAGGAACTGAAGCTTTCTTT.